Below, one T cell receptor (delta chain) is given with its context. Its antigen is currently not known. A much larger clone sits a single nucleotide away, making a read error possible. This sample also contains other DNA sequences that code for the same CDR3. This sample was included in a study of in vitro expanded adult blood gammadelta T cells (dated by TCRdb to 2018 to 2020). In the study overall: Among T cells, the purity of sorted Vgamma9Vdelta2 cells was between 94.4% and 100%. The study compared the TCR repertoire of Vgamma9Vdelta2 T cells expanded in vitro with a mistletoe-extract drug against those expanded with HMBPP or zoledronate. A few subjects were included in the TCR repertoire analysis. For every donor, cells were stimulated separately with HMBPP, zoledronate or AbnobaViscum P, and the TRG and TRD CDR3 repertoires from each condition were sequenced.

Receptor libraries were prepared by 5' RACE. For each sample, the RNeasy Micro Kit was used to extract RNA from about 9,800 sorted cells. To build the libraries, template-switch reverse transcription was performed and then the CDR3gamma and CDR3delta regions were amplified by PCR. Amplicons were sequenced on an Illumina MiSeq using the V2 300 kit, producing 150 bp paired-end reads. The authors' analysis ran thus. FastQC version 0.11.8 was used to check read quality. MiXCR version 3.0.3 was used to build CDR3 sequences by aligning reads to GenBank TRG or TRD reference genes. MiXCR ran with default parameters, except that TRDD assembly used 3 instead of 5 consecutive nucleotides. Repertoire analyses, including normalized Shannon-Wiener diversity, clonotype tracking and multidimensional scaling, used VDJtools version 1.2.1 with default settings. Out-of-frame CDR3 sequences and those containing stop codons were excluded from analysis. With CATT, TCRdb called clones again from the public reads; duplicate DNA rows were later joined. The authors' filters were not applied to this entry. The sample records under 600 delta-chain clones, around a quarter of which are singletons. The biggest ten clones account for roughly 57% of the sample.

CDR1 and CDR2, looked up from the germline V gene, are GEAIGNYY and EKD. The CDR3 goes from the cysteine to the phenylalanine over 18 residues. Here the CDR3 DNA is all that survives: 54 bases in frame from base 1. This specimen's treatment or condition label, per the study, means: aminobisphosphonate causing endogenous IPP accumulation, roughly 0.92 uM. After expansion, live CD3+ TCRgammadelta+ Vgamma9+ Vdelta2+ T cells were FACS-sorted on a FACS Aria III. PBMC were exposed to roughly 0.93 uM zoledronate for one day and then washed three times before expansion. Expansion of the cultures lasted around 15 days, and IL-2 was replenished every 3 to 4 days. Following the one-day stimulant pulse, the cells were washed three times and then grown in medium with approximately 100 U/mL IL-2. Peripheral blood mononuclear cells were isolated by Lymphoprep gradient centrifugation and cryopreserved in liquid nitrogen before culture.

Results the study describes overall, beyond this receptor: CDR3 length, diversity and J usage of AbnobaViscum P-expanded Vgamma9Vdelta2 repertoires were found to be similar to those of HMBPP- and zoledronate-expanded repertoires, which suggested a polyclonal response. All repertoires derived from in vitro expanded cultures of healthy donor cells, not from mistletoe-treated patients. Most of the top TRGV9 CDR3 clonotypes were public, as they were shared across donors and across all three stimulation conditions. Each donor had a private TRDV2 repertoire shared between treatments, and in multidimensional scaling the TRD repertoires clustered by subject rather than by stimulant.

Source: gamma-delta T cells from peripheral blood expanded in culture, taken from an in vitro culture stimulated with zoledronate. This clonotype was sampled from an adult in good health. The chain employs TRDV2 and TRDJ1; TRDD3 lines up with 7 middle nucleotides. No J gene is reported in TCRdb; it was inferred here by comparing the DNA with germline. Here the CDR3 is given as CACDTLGAQPLYTDKLIF. The DNA sequence reads TGTGCCTGTGACACTCTGGGGGCTCAACCCTTATACACAGATAAACTCATCTTT.